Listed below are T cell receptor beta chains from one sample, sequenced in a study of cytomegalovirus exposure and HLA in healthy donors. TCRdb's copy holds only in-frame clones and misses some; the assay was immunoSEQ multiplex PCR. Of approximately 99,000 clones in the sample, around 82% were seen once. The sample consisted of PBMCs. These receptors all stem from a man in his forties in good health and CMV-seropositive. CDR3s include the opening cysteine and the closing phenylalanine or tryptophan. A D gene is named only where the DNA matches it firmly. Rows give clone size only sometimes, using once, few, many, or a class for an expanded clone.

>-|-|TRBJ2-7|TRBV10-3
TGTGCCATCTCCCCCGCAGGCCACTACGAGCAGTACTTC
CAISPAGHYEQYF
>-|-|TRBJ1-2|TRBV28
TGTGCCAGCAGTCTCGTCCTCCGCATATCGGGCTATGGCTACACCTTC
CASSLVLRISGYGYTF
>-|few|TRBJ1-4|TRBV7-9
TGTGCCAGCAGCTTAGATTTATCTGGTTGGAGTGAAAAACTGTTTTTT
CASSLDLSGWSEKLFF
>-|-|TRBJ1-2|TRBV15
TGTGCCACCAGCAGAGATTTCCGTGTCTATGGCTACACCTTC
CATSRDFRVYGYTF
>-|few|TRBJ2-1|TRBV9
TGTGCCAGTGCTGGTGAGGAAAGAGACAATGAGCAGTTCTTC
CASAGEERDNEQFF
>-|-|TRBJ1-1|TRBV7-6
TGTGCCAGCAGCTTAGCGCGGGGCACTGAAGCTTTCTTT
CASSLARGTEAFF
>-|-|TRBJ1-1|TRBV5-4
TGTGCCAGCAGCTTGTCTGGGAGTCTGAACACTGAAGCTTTCTTT
CASSLSGSLNTEAFF
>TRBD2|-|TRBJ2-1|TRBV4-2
TGTGCCAGCAGCCCCCCTACTAGCGGGAGCTTCAATGAGCAGTTCTTC
CASSPPTSGSFNEQFF
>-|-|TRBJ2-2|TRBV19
TGTGCCAGTAAGATACAGGGATCGAACACCGGGGAGCTGTTTTTT
CASKIQGSNTGELFF
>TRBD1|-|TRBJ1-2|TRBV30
TGTGCCTGGAGTGGGCTGGGACAGAGCTATGGCTACACCTTC
CAWSGLGQSYGYTF
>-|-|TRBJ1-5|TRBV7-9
TGTGCCAGCAGCTTAGAGACAGATCAGCCCCAGCATTTT
CASSLETDQPQHF
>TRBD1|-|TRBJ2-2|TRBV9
TGTGCCAGCAGCGTCGGGACAGCTAACACCGGGGAGCTGTTTTTT
CASSVGTANTGELFF
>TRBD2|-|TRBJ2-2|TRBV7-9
TGTTCCAGCAGCCTTGGACTAGCGGGGACCACCGGGGAGCTGTTTTTT
CSSSLGLAGTTGELFF
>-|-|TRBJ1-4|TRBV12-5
TGTGCTAGAACCGAGCTTACACAGGCCAAGAGAAATGAAAAACTGTTTTTT
CARTELTQAKRNEKLFF
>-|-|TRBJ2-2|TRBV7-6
TGTGCCAGCAGCTTAGTACTGGACTCCCCTATCACCGGGGAGCTGTTTTTT
CASSLVLDSPITGELFF
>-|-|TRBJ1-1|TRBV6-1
TGTGCCGCAGGGCCTCTTAGGGCTTTCTTT
CAAGPLRAFF
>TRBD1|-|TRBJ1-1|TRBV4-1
TGCGCCAGCAGCCAAGAGAGGGGGGACAGGGGTGGGACTGAAGCTTTCTTT
CASSQERGDRGGTEAFF
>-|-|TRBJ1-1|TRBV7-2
TGTGCCAGCAGCTTATCACGGACTGAAGCTTTCTTT
CASSLSRTEAFF
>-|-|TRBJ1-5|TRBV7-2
TGTGCCAGCAGCCGGGGAGGACAGCCCCAGCATTTT
CASSRGGQPQHF
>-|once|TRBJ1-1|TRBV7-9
TGTGCCAGCAGCGAGATGAACACTGAAGCTTTCTTT
CASSEMNTEAFF
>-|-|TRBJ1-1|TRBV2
TGTGCCAGCAGTGACCTCGATCGGACTGAAGCTTTCTTT
CASSDLDRTEAFF
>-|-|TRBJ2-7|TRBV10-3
TGTGCCATCAACTTGCCAGGGTCGAACGAGCAGTACTTC
CAINLPGSNEQYF
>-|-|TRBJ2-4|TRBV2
TGTGCCAGCAGTCACAGGGCCCTAGCCAAAAACATTCAGTACTTC
CASSHRALAKNIQYF